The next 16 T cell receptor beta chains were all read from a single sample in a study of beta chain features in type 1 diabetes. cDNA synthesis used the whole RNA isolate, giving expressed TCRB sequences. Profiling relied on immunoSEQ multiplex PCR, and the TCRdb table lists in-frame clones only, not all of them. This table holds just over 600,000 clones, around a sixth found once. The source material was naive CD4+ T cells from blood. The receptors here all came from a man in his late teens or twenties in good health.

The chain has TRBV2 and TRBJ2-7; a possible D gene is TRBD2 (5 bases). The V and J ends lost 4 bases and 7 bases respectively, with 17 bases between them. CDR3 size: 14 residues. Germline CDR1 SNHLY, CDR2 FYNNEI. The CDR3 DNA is TGTGCCAGCAGTGTCCGGGATCTCGGTGAAGAGCAGTACTTC. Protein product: CASSVRDLGEEQYF.

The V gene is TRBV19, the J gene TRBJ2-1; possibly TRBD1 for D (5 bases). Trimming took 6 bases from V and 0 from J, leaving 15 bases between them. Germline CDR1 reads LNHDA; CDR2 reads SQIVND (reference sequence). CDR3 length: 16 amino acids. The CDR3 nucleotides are TGTGCCAGTAGGCCACAGGACATGAGCTCCTACAATGAGCAGTTCTTC. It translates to CASRPQDMSSYNEQFF. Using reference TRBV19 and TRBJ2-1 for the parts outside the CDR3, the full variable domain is DGGITQSPKYLFRKEGQNVTLSCEQNLNHDAMYWYRQDPGQGLRLIYYSQIVNDFQKGDIAEGYSVSREKKESFPLTVTSAQKNPTAFYLCASRPQDMSSYNEQFFGPGTRLTVL.

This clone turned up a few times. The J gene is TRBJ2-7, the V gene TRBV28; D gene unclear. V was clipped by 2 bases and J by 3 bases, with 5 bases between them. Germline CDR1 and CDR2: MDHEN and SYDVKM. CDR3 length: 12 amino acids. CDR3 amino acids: CASSLLDYEQYF. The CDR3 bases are TGTGCCAGCAGTTTACTGGACTACGAGCAGTACTTC.

The CDR3 spells CASSQIDRGQSDTQYF. Here the CDR3 DNA reads TGTGCCAGCAGCCAGATAGACAGGGGGCAGTCAGATACGCAGTATTTT. V and J are TRBV13 and TRBJ2-3, with TRBD1 identical over 10 bases. Germline V gene lookup returns CDR1 PRHDT and CDR2 FYEKMQ (reference sequence). The CDR3 is 16 amino acids. V lost 5 bases to trimming and J lost 4 bases; unmatched junction nucleotides: 9.

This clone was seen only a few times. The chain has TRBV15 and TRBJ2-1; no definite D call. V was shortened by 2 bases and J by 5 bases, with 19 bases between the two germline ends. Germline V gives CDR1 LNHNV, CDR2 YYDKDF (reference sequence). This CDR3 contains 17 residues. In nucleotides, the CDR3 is TGTGCCACCAGCAGACCCTCCCATTGGAAGAAAGACAATGAGCAGTTCTTC. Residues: CATSRPSHWKKDNEQFF.

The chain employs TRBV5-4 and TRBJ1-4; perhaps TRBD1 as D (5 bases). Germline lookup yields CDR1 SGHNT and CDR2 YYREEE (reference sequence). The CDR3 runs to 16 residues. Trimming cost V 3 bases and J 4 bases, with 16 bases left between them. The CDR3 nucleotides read TGTGCCAGCAGCTCCGGGACCCCGGGTTATAATGAAAAACTGTTTTTT. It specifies CASSSGTPGYNEKLFF.

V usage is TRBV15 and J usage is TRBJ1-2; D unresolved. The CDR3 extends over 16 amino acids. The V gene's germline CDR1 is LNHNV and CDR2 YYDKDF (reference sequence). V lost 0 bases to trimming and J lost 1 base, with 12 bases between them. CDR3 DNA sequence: TGTGCCACCAGCAGAGATAAGCTAGCAGTTAACTATGGCTACACCTTC. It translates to CATSRDKLAVNYGYTF.

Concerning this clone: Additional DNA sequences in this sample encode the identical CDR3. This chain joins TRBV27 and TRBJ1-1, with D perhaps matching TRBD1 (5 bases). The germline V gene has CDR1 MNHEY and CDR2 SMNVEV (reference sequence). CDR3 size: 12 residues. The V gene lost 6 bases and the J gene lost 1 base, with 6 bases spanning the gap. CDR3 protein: CASRDRNTEAFF. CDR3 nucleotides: TGTGCCAGCAGAGACAGGAACACTGAAGCTTTCTTT.

CDR3 DNA sequence: TGTGCCAGTAGTATTCCCGCCCTTAAGGGACTAGCGGAGTACAATGAGCAGTTCTTC. Its protein is CASSIPALKGLAEYNEQFF. This chain joins TRBV19 and TRBJ2-1, with 11 bases fitting TRBD2. Germline CDR1 and CDR2: LNHDA and SQIVND (reference sequence). CDR3 length: 19 amino acids. The V segment lost 3 bases and the J segment 4 bases; nucleotides outside the gene matches: 14. Using reference TRBV19 and TRBJ2-1 for the parts outside the CDR3, the full variable domain is DGGITQSPKYLFRKEGQNVTLSCEQNLNHDAMYWYRQDPGQGLRLIYYSQIVNDFQKGDIAEGYSVSREKKESFPLTVTSAQKNPTAFYLCASSIPALKGLAEYNEQFFGPGTRLTVL.

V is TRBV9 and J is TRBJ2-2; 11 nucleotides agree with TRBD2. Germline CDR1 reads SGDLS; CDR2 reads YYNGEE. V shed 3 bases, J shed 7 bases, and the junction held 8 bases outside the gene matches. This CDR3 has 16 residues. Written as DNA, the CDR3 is TGTGCCAGCAGCGCGAATAGCGGGGGGGCTGTCGGGGAGCTGTTTTTT. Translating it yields CASSANSGGAVGELFF. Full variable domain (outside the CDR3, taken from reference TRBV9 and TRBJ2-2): DSGVTQTPKHLITATGQRVTLRCSPRSGDLSVYWYQQSLDQGLQFLIQYYNGEERAKGNILERFSAQQFPDLHSELNLSSLELGDSALYFCASSANSGGAVGELFFGEGSRLTVL.

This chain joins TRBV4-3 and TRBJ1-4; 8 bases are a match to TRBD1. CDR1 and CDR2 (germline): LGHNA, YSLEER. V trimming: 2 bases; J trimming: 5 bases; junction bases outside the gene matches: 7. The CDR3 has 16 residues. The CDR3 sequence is CASSQWTGRENEKLFF. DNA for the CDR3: TGCGCCAGCAGCCAATGGACAGGGCGGGAAAATGAAAAACTGTTTTTT.

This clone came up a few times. CDR3 amino acids: CASALAGIYNEQFF. The CDR3 DNA follows: TGTGCCAGCGCACTAGCGGGAATCTACAATGAGCAGTTCTTC. The chain recombines TRBV7-8 with TRBJ2-1; TRBD2 aligns across 10 bases. CDR3 length: 14 amino acids. Germline CDR1 is SGHVS and CDR2 is FQNEAQ. The V and J ends lost 8 bases and 3 bases, in that order; junction bases with no gene match: 4.

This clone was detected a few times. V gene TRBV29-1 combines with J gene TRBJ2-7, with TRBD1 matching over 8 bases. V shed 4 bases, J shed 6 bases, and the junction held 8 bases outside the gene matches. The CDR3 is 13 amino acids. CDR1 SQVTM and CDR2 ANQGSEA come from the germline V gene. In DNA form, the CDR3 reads TGCAGCGTTGCCGGGGACAGGTTAAGCGAGCAGTACTTC. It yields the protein CSVAGDRLSEQYF.

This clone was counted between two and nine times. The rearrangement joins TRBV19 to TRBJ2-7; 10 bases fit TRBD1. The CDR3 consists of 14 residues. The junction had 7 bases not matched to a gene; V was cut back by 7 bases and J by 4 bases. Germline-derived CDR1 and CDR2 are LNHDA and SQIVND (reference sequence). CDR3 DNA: TGTGCCAGTAAATACCGGACAGGGGGTTACGAGCAGTACTTC. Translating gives CASKYRTGGYEQYF.

CDR3 protein: CASSPAGYEQFF. CDR3 bases: TGTGCCAGCTCACCCGCGGGGTATGAGCAGTTCTTC. The V and J genes are TRBV18 and TRBJ2-1, with D possibly TRBD2 on 6 matching bases. V dropped 3 bases and J dropped 8 bases, with 8 bases sitting between them. The CDR3 sequence is 12 residues long. Per germline, CDR1 KGHSH and CDR2 LQKENI.

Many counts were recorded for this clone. CDR3 protein: CASSLDSSMVIQYF. CDR3 bases: TGTGCCAGCAGCTTGGACTCCTCCATGGTCATTCAGTACTTC. The rearrangement links TRBV5-4 to TRBJ2-4; no clear D. V lost 0 bases, J lost 9 bases, and 13 bases lay in between. The V gene's germline CDR1 is SGHNT and CDR2 YYREEE (reference sequence). The CDR3 consists of 14 residues.